This passage covers 9 T cell receptor beta chains from one sample sequenced in a study of cytomegalovirus exposure and HLA in healthy donors. Use of 60 Vbeta and 13 Jbeta primers characterized the PCR. This table comes from immunoSEQ multiplex PCR, and its TCRdb copy is limited to in-frame clones, with some not included. This table holds 60,000 to 70,000 clones, 65% to 80% found once. Sequenced sample: PBMCs. Source of these receptors: a man in his forties or fifties in good health and CMV-seropositive.

This sequence joins TRBV11-1 and TRBJ2-3; TRBD1 matches at 9 bases. The germline V gene encodes CDR1 SGHAT and CDR2 FQDESV (reference sequence). The ends lost 3 bases at V and 2 bases at J; junction bases unmatched: 9. The CDR3 has 17 residues. The CDR3 here is CASSFTTGGIDTDTQYF. For the CDR3, the DNA is TGTGCCAGCAGCTTTACTACAGGGGGCATTGACACAGATACGCAGTATTTT.

The rearrangement uses TRBV4-3 and TRBJ1-1; 7 bases match TRBD1. This CDR3 is 14 amino acids long. Losses at the gene ends were 3 bases for V and 2 bases for J; bases not matched to a gene: 3. The germline gives CDR1 LGHNA, CDR2 YSLEER. The CDR3 reads CASSQGTDNTEAFF. The CDR3 DNA reads TGCGCCAGCAGCCAGGGGACAGATAACACTGAAGCTTTCTTT.

V and J are TRBV9 and TRBJ2-1; 8 positions agree with TRBD2. V gave up 0 bases and J gave up 6 bases; unmatched junction bases: 8. Germline CDR1 reads SGDLS; CDR2 reads YYNGEE. The CDR3 has 16 residues. Here the CDR3 DNA reads TGTGCCAGCAGCGTAGATGCGGGGGGCACCGGCAATGAGCAGTTCTTC. Encoded protein: CASSVDAGGTGNEQFF.

This clone was observed a handful of times. The V and J genes are TRBV7-9 and TRBJ2-7, with 9 bases fitting TRBD1. Germline V gives CDR1 SEHNR, CDR2 FQNEAQ (reference sequence). J was trimmed by 3 bases and V by 5 bases; bases with no gene match: 5. This CDR3 region has 14 residues. The CDR3 nucleotides are TGTGCCAGCAGCCCCGGGACAGGGAACTACGAGCAGTACTTC. Encoded protein: CASSPGTGNYEQYF.

The rearrangement uses TRBV4-3 and TRBJ2-7; no clear D gene. The V end was cut by 0 bases, the J end by 7 bases, with 16 bases between. The CDR3 contains 15 residues. Germline CDR1 is LGHNA and CDR2 is YSLEER. CDR3 sequence: CASSQELVSLREQYF. In DNA form, the CDR3 reads TGCGCCAGCAGCCAAGAATTGGTATCCTTGAGAGAGCAGTACTTC.

The V and J genes are TRBV9 and TRBJ2-1; 8 bases match TRBD2. CDR1 is SGDLS, CDR2 YYNGEE, per germline. The trim removed 0 bases at V and 13 bases at J, leaving 6 bases unmatched. The CDR3 consists of 13 residues. Here the CDR3 DNA reads TGTGCCAGCAGCGTAGGAGACGGGACTAGTCAGTTCTTC. It yields the protein CASSVGDGTSQFF.

This clone was picked up a small number of times. The genes are TRBV11-2 and TRBJ2-1; D possibly corresponds to TRBD1 (8 bases). The CDR3 runs to 17 residues. The V gene lost 2 bases and the J gene lost 3 bases, with 17 bases spanning the gap. CDR1 SGHAT and CDR2 FQNNGV come from the germline V gene. For the CDR3, the DNA is TGTGCCAGCAGCTTAACAGGGGGAGCGGGGTACTACAATGAGCAGTTCTTC. Protein: CASSLTGGAGYYNEQFF. Looking up the rest from reference TRBV11-2 and TRBJ2-1 gives the full variable domain: EAGVAQSPRYKIIEKRQSVAFWCNPISGHATLYWYQQILGQGPKLLIQFQNNGVVDDSQLPKDRFSAERLKGVDSTLKIQPAKLEDSAVYLCASSLTGGAGYYNEQFFGPGTRLTVL.

The chain employs TRBV9 and TRBJ2-5, with 11 bases matching TRBD2. With the DNA end fitting TRBJ2-7 better, the J assignment may be wrong. The CDR3 totals 15 residues. Germline V gene lookup returns CDR1 SGDLS and CDR2 YYNGEE. CDR3 residues: CASSAGLAVPYEQYF. The CDR3 DNA reads TGTGCCAGCAGCGCGGGACTAGCGGTCCCCTACGAGCAGTACTTC.

This clone was observed at least ten times. The chain uses TRBV10-3 and TRBJ2-5; no clear D. Trimming took 4 bases from V and 5 from J, leaving 8 bases between them. Germline V CDR1 and CDR2: ENHRY, SYGVKD. CDR3 length equals 12 residues. The CDR3 DNA reads TGTGCCATCAGTGGTGCTCGGGAGACCCAGTACTTC. Encoded protein: CAISGARETQYF.